Described below is a single TCR beta chain sequence and its context. The V and J ends lost 2 bases and 0 bases respectively, with 11 bases between them. The CDR3 is 16 residues long. Germline V gene lookup returns CDR1 ENHRY and CDR2 SYGVKD. The data originate from a study of blood T cell repertoires in COVID-19. For the study at large: Samples representing acute and convalescent COVID-19 were sourced from the United States, Italy and Spain. T cells, B-cell-depleted T cells, or PBMCs supplied cDNA or gDNA.

The authors' processing: Nucleated cell number was recorded as an estimate derived from reference gene primer amplification. Libraries were prepared by immunoSEQ multiplex PCR; TCRdb keeps only in-frame clonotypes and omits some of them. V, J and clone size are taken as reported in that table, and D and trimming were inferred from the DNA itself. The profile shows about 120,000 clones, around 77% of them singletons. Input material: peripheral blood. This chain links TRBV10-3 with TRBJ1-3; D is undetermined. This receptor was identified in a man aged 55 to 70 with active or convalescent COVID-19. CDR3 sequence reads: CAISEEAVLSGNTIYF. The CDR3 region has the DNA TGTGCCATCAGTGAGGAGGCGGTCCTCTCTGGAAACACCATATATTTT.